These T cell receptor beta chains were read from a single sample in a study of blood T cell repertoires in COVID-19. Only in-frame clones appear in the TCRdb table, and some are missing; sequencing was by immunoSEQ multiplex PCR. The sample comprises fewer than 700,000 clones, roughly nine tenths of which are singletons, and 7.8% rests with the top ten. The specimen was peripheral blood. These receptor sequences come from a woman in her 50s with COVID-19, enrolled during active disease. Both conserved end residues are part of each CDR3. D genes are given only for firm matches. Size tells how often a clone was seen (once, few, many) or the class of an expanded clone, and some rows leave it out.

j_call	d_call	cdr3_length	clone_size	v_call	cdr3_nt	cdr3_aa
TRBJ1-1	TRBD1	15	NA	TRBV29-1	TGCAGCGTAGCTTTCTTAATCGGGACAGGGGGTGAAGCTTTCTTT	CSVAFLIGTGGEAFF
TRBJ2-1	NA	15	once	TRBV6-1	TGTGCCAGCAGTGAAGGGGGTGGGAGGTACAATGAGCAGTTCTTC	CASSEGGGRYNEQFF
TRBJ1-2	NA	13	NA	TRBV28	TGTGCCAGCAGTTTATCAGGGGTGTATGGCTACACCTTC	CASSLSGVYGYTF
TRBJ2-1	NA	12	NA	TRBV3-1/TRBV3-2	TGTGCCAGCAGCCAAGTCTTTAATGAGCAGTTCTTC	CASSQVFNEQFF
TRBJ1-2	TRBD1	14	NA	TRBV30	TGTGCCTGGAGCGGACAGGGAGGACACTATGGCTACACCTTC	CAWSGQGGHYGYTF
TRBJ1-4	TRBD1	10	NA	TRBV5-5	TGTGCCCAGGGGGACCAAAAACTGTTTTTT	CAQGDQKLFF
TRBJ2-1	TRBD1	16	once	TRBV5-1	TGCGCCAGCAGCTCGAAGACAGGGTCAGGGGACGATGAGCAGTTCTTC	CASSSKTGSGDDEQFF
TRBJ2-6	NA	15	NA	TRBV5-1	TGCGCCAGCAGAGGAGGGGCGACAGGGGCCAACGTCCTGACTTTC	CASRGGATGANVLTF
TRBJ2-3	NA	12	NA	TRBV29-1	TGCAGCGTTGAAGATCACCGGGATACGCAGTATTTT	CSVEDHRDTQYF
TRBJ2-3	NA	17	NA	TRBV3-1/TRBV3-2	TGTGCCAGCAGCCAAACCTCAGGGACTTGGTCCACAGATACGCAGTATTTT	CASSQTSGTWSTDTQYF
TRBJ2-3	NA	14	NA	TRBV29-1	TGCAGCATCAGACAGTTGCTGAGCACAGATACGCAGTATTTT	CSIRQLLSTDTQYF